The 16 T cell receptor beta chains below were found in one sample sequenced in a study of spatial heterogeneity in lung cancer. One entry per CDR3 protein results from TCRdb running MiXCR on the 5' RACE reads. Seen here are roughly 72,000 distinct CDR3 sequences, 7.5% to 10% observed once, and the top ten hold 1.9%. As to time point: blood at routine non-recurrence follow-up after resection. The material was PBMCs, obtained at follow-up. Every receptor here comes from a female donor with early-stage non-small cell lung cancer.

At least ten counts were recorded for this clonotype. This chain uses TRBV7-8 with TRBJ2-3; no firm D call. Germline V lookup: CDR1 SGHVS, CDR2 FQNEAQ. The CDR3 contains 19 residues. V was clipped by 1 base and J by 4 bases, with 24 bases between them. CDR3 residues: CASSLEKGFFASGSDTQYF. DNA for the CDR3: TGTGCCAGCAGCTTAGAAAAAGGGTTTTTCGCTTCTGGATCAGATACGCAGTATTTT.

In its sample, this clonotype was seen a few times. This chain links TRBV5-1 with TRBJ2-7; D may be TRBD2 (6 bases). The germline CDR1 and CDR2 sequences are SGHRS and YFSETQ. Trimming removed 0 bases at V and 5 bases at J, with 12 bases between. This CDR3 has 14 residues. The CDR3 bases are TGCGCCAGCAGCTTGGTGGGGGGAGCGGACGAGCAGTACTTC. Translation gives CASSLVGGADEQYF.

The table lists this clonotype with many counts. This chain links TRBV7-6 with TRBJ2-1; D gene uncertain. This CDR3 has 13 amino acids. The germline gives CDR1 SGHVS, CDR2 FNYEAQ. The V and J ends lost 2 bases and 6 bases respectively, with 8 bases between them. The chain's CDR3 is CASSLYPTNEQFF. CDR3 in DNA: TGTGCCAGCAGCTTATACCCGACCAATGAGCAGTTCTTC.

In its sample, this clonotype was seen a few times. The chain combines TRBV29-1 with TRBJ1-1; D is unresolved. The CDR3 is 13 residues long. Between the trimmed V and J ends, which lost 8 bases and 3 bases, there was a span of 16 bases. Per the germline V gene, CDR1 is SQVTM and CDR2 is ANQGSEA. The CDR3 sequence is CSSGGRPYTEAFF. In DNA, the CDR3 is TGCAGCTCCGGCGGGAGGCCTTACACTGAAGCTTTCTTT.

This clonotype was found many times. The rearrangement joins TRBV28 to TRBJ2-7; tentative D call: TRBD2 (7 bases). V lost 8 bases, J lost 6 bases, and 23 bases lay in between. The CDR3 extends over 15 amino acids. In germline, CDR1 is MDHEN, CDR2 SYDVKM. The CDR3 bases are TGTGCCAGCCGCCGGGGAGGGGACACTTCCGTCGAGCAGTACTTC. Protein: CASRRGGDTSVEQYF.

Points on this clonotype: This sequence may be a read error, since a much larger clone differs from it by one base. The CDR3: CASSVGTSSVGNEQFF. DNA for the CDR3: TGCGCCAGCAGCGTGGGTACATCCTCGGTCGGAAATGAGCAGTTCTTC. The chain employs TRBV5-1 and TRBJ2-1; D not certain. Trimming stripped 4 bases from V and 7 bases from J, with 21 bases between. The CDR3 consists of 16 residues. Germline values: CDR1 SGHRS, CDR2 YFSETQ.

This clonotype was counted once. The chain is built from TRBV5-5 and TRBJ2-7; D possibly corresponds to TRBD1 (6 bases). Germline loops: CDR1 SGHKS, CDR2 YYEKEE (reference sequence). The V end was cut by 4 bases, the J end by 3 bases, with 17 bases between. CDR3 size: 15 residues. CDR3 sequence reads: CASSIAGTTLYEQYF. DNA of the CDR3: TGTGCCAGCAGCATCGCAGGGACAACGCTCTACGAGCAGTACTTC.

This clonotype was seen at least ten times. The chain joins TRBV2 to TRBJ2-1; 7 bases match TRBD2. The trim removed 2 bases at V and 9 bases at J, leaving 10 bases unmatched. The CDR3 loop spans 15 amino acids. Germline values: CDR1 SNHLY, CDR2 FYNNEI. DNA of the CDR3: TGTGCCAGCAGTGAACGGGGAACGGGAGGTGGTGAGCAGTTCTTC. Its protein product is CASSERGTGGGEQFF.

This clonotype was counted many times. The rearrangement uses TRBV7-2 and TRBJ2-2; D gene uncertain. This CDR3 comprises 13 residues. CDR1 and CDR2 from the germline V gene are SGHTA and FQGNSA. V lost 3 bases, J lost 6 bases, and 8 bases lay in between. The DNA for the CDR3 is TGTGCCAGCAGCTTCGCCGGTTCCGGGGAGCTGTTTTTT. Translating gives CASSFAGSGELFF.

This clonotype has ten or more counts. The chain employs TRBV5-1 and TRBJ2-1, with TRBD2 matching 9 bases. Germline V gene sequence: CDR1 SGHRS, CDR2 YFSETQ. CDR3 length: 17 amino acids. Trimming cost V 3 bases and J 0 bases; bases outside gene matches: 7. The CDR3 reads CASSSRLAASSYNEQFF. In nucleotides, the CDR3 is TGCGCCAGCAGCTCCCGACTAGCGGCGAGCTCCTACAATGAGCAGTTCTTC.

This clonotype was seen repeatedly, ten times or more. The J gene is TRBJ2-1, the V gene TRBV20-1, with TRBD2 matching 7 bases. J lost 3 bases, V lost 3 bases, and 8 bases had no gene match. The CDR3 consists of 15 residues. CDR1 DFQATT and CDR2 SNEGSKA come from the germline V gene (reference sequence). CDR3 coding DNA: TGCAGTGCTAGTTACCGGGAGGCCCTCTACAATGAGCAGTTCTTC. Translation: CSASYREALYNEQFF.

This clonotype was found a few times. The chain recombines TRBV7-9 with TRBJ2-1; TRBD1 agrees at 9 bases. This CDR3 is 14 amino acids long. Unmatched junction bases numbered 7, after V lost 6 bases and J lost 7 bases. Germline V lookup: CDR1 SEHNR, CDR2 FQNEAQ (reference sequence). The CDR3 DNA reads as TGTGCCAGCAGAACAGGGGGCGCGAGGAATGAGCAGTTCTTC. It specifies CASRTGGARNEQFF.

At least ten counts were recorded for this clonotype. The chain links TRBV11-2 to TRBJ1-5; 9 bases line up with TRBD1. The junction had 7 bases not matched to a gene; V was cut back by 1 base and J by 6 bases. The CDR3 consists of 16 residues. Germline assignment: CDR1 SGHAT and CDR2 FQNNGV. CDR3 DNA: TGTGCCAGCAGCTTAGGAACGGGACAGGGACCTCAGCCCCAGCATTTT. As protein: CASSLGTGQGPQPQHF.

This clonotype was observed at least ten times. This chain uses TRBV9 with TRBJ1-1; D call uncertain. CDR3 length equals 14 residues. The V and J ends lost 5 bases and 1 base respectively, with 12 bases between them. Germline V CDR1 and CDR2: SGDLS, YYNGEE. The CDR3 nucleotides read TGTGCCAGCAGTGGACGGGCCTCGAACACTGAAGCTTTCTTT. Translated, it gives CASSGRASNTEAFF.

This clonotype was found many times. The rearrangement links TRBV13 to TRBJ1-1; D call uncertain. The V end lost 2 bases, the J end lost 1 base, and 14 bases lay between the germline ends. Germline CDR1 and CDR2: PRHDT and FYEKMQ (reference sequence). The CDR3 runs to 16 residues. CDR3 nucleotide sequence: TGTGCCAGCAGCTTACGGGCCCCCGCCCCGAACACTGAAGCTTTCTTT. This translates into CASSLRAPAPNTEAFF.

Many counts were recorded for this clonotype. The rearrangement joins TRBV28 to TRBJ2-7, with D perhaps TRBD1 or TRBD2 (6 bases each). The CDR3 consists of 15 residues. CDR1 and CDR2 (germline): MDHEN, SYDVKM. The germline V and J ends were trimmed by 11 bases and 2 bases, with 22 bases remaining between them. In DNA form, the CDR3 reads TGTGCCGCCCGCCCTCATGGGGGGCTGACCTACGAGCAGTACTTC. It is translated as CAARPHGGLTYEQYF.